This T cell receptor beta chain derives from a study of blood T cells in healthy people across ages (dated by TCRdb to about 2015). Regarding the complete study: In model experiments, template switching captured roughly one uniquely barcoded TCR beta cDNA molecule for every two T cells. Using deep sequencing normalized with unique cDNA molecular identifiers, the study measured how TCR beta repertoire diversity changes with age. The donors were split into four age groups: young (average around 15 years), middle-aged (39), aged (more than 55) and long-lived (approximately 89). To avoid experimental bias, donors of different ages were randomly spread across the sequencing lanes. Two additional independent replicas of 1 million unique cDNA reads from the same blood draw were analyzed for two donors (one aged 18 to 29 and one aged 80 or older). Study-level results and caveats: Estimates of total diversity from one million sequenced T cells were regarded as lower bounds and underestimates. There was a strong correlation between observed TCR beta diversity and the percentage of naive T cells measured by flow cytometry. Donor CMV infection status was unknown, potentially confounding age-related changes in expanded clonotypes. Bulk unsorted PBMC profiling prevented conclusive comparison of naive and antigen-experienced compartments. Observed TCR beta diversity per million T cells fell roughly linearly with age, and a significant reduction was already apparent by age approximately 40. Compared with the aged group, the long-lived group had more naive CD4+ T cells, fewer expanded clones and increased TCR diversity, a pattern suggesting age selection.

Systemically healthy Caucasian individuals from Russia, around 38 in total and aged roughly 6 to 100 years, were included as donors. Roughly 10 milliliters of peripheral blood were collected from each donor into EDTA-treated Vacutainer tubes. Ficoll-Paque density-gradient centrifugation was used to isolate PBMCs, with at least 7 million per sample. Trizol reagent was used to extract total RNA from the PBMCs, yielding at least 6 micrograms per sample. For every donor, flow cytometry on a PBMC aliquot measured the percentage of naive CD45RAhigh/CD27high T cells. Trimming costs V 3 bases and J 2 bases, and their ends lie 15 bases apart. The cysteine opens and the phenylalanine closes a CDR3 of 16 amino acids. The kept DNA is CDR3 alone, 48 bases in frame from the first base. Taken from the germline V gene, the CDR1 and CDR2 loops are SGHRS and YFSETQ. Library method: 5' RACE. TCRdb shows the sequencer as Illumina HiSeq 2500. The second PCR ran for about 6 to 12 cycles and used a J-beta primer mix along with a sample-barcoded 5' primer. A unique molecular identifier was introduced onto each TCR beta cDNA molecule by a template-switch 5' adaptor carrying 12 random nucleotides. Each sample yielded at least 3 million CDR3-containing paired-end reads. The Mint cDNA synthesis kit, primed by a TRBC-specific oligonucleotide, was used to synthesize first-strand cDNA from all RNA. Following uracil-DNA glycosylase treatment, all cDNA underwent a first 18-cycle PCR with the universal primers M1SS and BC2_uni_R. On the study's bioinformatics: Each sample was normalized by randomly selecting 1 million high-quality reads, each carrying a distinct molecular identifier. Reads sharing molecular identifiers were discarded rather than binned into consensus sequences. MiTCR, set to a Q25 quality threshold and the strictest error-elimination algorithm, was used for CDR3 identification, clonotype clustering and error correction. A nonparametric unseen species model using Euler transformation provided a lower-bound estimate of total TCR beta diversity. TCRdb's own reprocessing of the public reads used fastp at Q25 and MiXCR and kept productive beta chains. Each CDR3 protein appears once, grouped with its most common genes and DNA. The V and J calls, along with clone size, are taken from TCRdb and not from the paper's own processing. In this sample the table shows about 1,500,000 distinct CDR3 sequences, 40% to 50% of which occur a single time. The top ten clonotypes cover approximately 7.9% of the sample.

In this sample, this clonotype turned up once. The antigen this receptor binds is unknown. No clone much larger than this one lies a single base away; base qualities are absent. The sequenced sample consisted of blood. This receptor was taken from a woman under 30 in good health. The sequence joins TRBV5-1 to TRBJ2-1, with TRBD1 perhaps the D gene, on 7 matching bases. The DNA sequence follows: TGCGCCAGCAGCTCCCCCGGAGGGGGCCCCTACAATGAGCAGTTCTTC. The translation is CASSSPGGGPYNEQFF.